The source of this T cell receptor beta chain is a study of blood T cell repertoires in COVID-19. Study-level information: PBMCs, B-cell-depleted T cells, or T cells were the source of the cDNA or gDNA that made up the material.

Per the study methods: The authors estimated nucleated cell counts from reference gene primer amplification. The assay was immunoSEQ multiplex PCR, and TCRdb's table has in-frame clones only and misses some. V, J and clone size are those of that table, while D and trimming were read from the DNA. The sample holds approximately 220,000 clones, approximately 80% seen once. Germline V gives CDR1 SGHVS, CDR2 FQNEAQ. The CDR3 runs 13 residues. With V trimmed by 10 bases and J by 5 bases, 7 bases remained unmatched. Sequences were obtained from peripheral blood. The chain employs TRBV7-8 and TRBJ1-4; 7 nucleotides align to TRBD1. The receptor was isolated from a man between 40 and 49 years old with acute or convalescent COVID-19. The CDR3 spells CATLDRVNEKLFF. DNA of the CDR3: TGTGCCACCCTCGACAGGGTAAATGAAAAACTGTTTTTT.